This T cell receptor beta chain was sequenced in a study of T cells after yellow fever vaccination. CDR1 is SGHVS and CDR2 is FQNEAQ in the germline V gene. The CDR3 consists of 14 residues. V trimming: 3 bases; J trimming: 8 bases; junction bases outside the gene matches: 6. TCRdb reprocessed the 5' RACE reads via MiXCR and lists one record per CDR3 protein. Of 350,000 to 450,000 distinct CDR3 sequences listed, around 20% were seen once; the top ten hold roughly a sixth. Ten or more counts support this clonotype. The sample was PBMCs, taken before the yellow fever booster vaccination. The sequence was collected from a man between 18 and 35 years old who received the YFV17D yellow fever vaccine. The chain couples TRBV7-8 to TRBJ1-4; TRBD1 agrees at 7 bases. The CDR3 protein is CASSLTGNSEKLFF. In nucleotides, the CDR3 is TGTGCCAGCAGCTTGACAGGGAATTCCGAAAAACTGTTTTTT. Combining the CDR3 with reference TRBV7-8 and TRBJ1-4 gives the whole variable domain GAGVSQSPRYKVAKRGQDVALRCDPISGHVSLFWYQQALGQGPEFLTYFQNEAQLDKSGLPSDRFFAERPEGSVSTLKIQRTQQEDSAVYLCASSLTGNSEKLFFGSGTQLSVL.